This TCR beta chain was identified in a study of shared clonotypes between healthy human individuals. Findings and limits, study-wide: A small donor pool kept down the genetic and exposure-history diversity that was represented.

Germline V gives CDR1 SNHLY, CDR2 FYNNEI. After removal of 8 bases from V and 3 bases from J, the junction contained 14 bases not matched to a gene. This CDR3 has 16 amino acids. Worth noting for this clone: The antigen is not known.

Clones were sequenced by immunoSEQ multiplex PCR, and TCRdb holds only the in-frame ones, with some missing. The sample has over 1.5 million clones, 95% to 99% seen once. The receptor was isolated from a man aged 25-45 years in good health. The specimen sequenced was naive CD4+ T cells sorted from blood. Subset indicated: CD45RA+ positively selected. The chain has TRBV2 and TRBJ2-3; TRBD2 matches 7 bases. The CDR3 DNA reads TGTGCCAGCCTCTGGGATGCGGGGGTTGGTACAGATACGCAGTATTTT. This codes for CASLWDAGVGTDTQYF.